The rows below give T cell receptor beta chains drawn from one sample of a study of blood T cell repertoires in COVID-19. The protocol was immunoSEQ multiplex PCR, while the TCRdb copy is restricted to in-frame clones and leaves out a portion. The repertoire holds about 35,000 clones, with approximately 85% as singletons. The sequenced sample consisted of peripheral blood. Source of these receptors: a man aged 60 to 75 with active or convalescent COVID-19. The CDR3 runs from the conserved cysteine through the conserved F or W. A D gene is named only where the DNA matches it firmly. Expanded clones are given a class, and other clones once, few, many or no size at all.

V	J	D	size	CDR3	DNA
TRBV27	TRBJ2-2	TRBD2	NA	CASRRTPPGGPNTGELFF	TGTGCCAGCAGGCGAACTCCGCCGGGAGGGCCAAACACCGGGGAGCTGTTTTTT
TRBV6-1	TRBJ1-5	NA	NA	CASSELGLGLGQPQHF	TGTGCCAGCAGTGAACTGGGATTGGGGCTGGGTCAGCCCCAGCATTTT
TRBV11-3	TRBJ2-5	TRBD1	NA	CASSLSSGDRAQETQYF	TGTGCCAGCAGCTTAAGCTCTGGGGACAGGGCCCAAGAGACCCAGTACTTC
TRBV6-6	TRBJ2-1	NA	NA	CASSTGTGDNEQFF	TGTGCCAGCAGTACTGGGACGGGAGACAATGAGCAGTTCTTC
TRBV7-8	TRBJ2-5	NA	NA	CASQFARETQYF	TGTGCCAGCCAATTTGCGAGGGAGACCCAGTACTTC
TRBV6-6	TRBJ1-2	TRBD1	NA	CASSSRGQGTGGYTF	TGTGCCAGCAGTAGCCGGGGACAGGGTACCGGTGGCTACACCTTC
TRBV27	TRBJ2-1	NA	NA	CASSPEARPSSYNEQFF	TGTGCCAGCAGTCCGGAAGCGAGGCCTAGCTCCTACAATGAGCAGTTCTTC
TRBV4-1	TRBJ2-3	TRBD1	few	CASSRTGTGGTDTQYF	TGCGCCAGCAGCAGAACCGGGACAGGGGGCACAGATACGCAGTATTTT
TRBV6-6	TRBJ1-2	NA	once	CASTPGGRSNYGYTF	TGTGCCAGCACCCCGGGGGGGCGCTCCAACTATGGCTACACCTTC
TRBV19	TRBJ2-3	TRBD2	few	CASSKFVGLEQYF	TGTGCCAGTAGCAAATTCGTTGGACTAGAACAGTATTTT
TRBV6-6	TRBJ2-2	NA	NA	CASTRQANTGELFF	TGTGCCAGCACGCGACAGGCTAACACCGGGGAGCTGTTTTTT
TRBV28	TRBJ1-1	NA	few	CASTLPGSPIVAFF	TGTGCCAGCACCTTACCCGGTTCTCCGATAGTAGCTTTCTTT
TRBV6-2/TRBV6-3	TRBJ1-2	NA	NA	CASSVGQNYGYTF	TGTGCCAGCAGTGTCGGACAAAACTATGGCTACACCTTC
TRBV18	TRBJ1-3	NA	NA	CASSLGTYGNTIYF	TGTGCCAGCTCATTAGGGACATATGGAAACACCATATATTTT
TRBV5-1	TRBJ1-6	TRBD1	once	CASSTQPGQLNSPLHF	TGCGCCAGCAGCACCCAACCGGGACAGTTGAATTCACCCCTCCACTTT
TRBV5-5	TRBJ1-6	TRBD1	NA	CASSLEAGGNYNSPLHF	TGTGCCAGCAGCTTGGAGGCAGGGGGAAACTATAATTCACCCCTCCACTTT
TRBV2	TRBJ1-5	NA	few	CASSELTGTQPQHF	TGTGCCAGCAGTGAATTGACGGGGACACAGCCCCAGCATTTT
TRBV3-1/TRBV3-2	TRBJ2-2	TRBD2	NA	CASSQDRGLAASTGELFF	TGTGCCAGCAGCCAAGATCGGGGACTAGCGGCTTCGACCGGGGAGCTGTTTTTT
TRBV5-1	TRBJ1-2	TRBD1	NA	CASTTGTGRSGGSAVYGYTF	TGCGCCAGTACAACCGGGACAGGGAGGAGTGGTGGGTCAGCGGTCTATGGCTACACCTTC
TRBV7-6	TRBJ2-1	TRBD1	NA	CASSLWDSAYNEQFF	TGTGCCAGCAGCTTATGGGACAGTGCCTACAATGAGCAGTTCTTC
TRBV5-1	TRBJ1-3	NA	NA	CASSFDRRGNTIYF	TGCGCCAGCAGCTTCGACAGGCGTGGAAACACCATATATTTT
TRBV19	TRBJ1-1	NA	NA	CASTAFGGEAFF	TGTGCCAGTACGGCCTTCGGCGGTGAAGCTTTCTTT
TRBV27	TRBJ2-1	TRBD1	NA	CASRSEQGPSSYNEQFF	TGTGCCAGCAGATCTGAACAGGGGCCGAGCTCCTACAATGAGCAGTTCTTC
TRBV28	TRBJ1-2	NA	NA	CASSYNRPYGYTF	TGTGCCAGCAGTTATAACAGGCCCTATGGCTACACCTTC
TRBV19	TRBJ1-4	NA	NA	CASSMGPRGGEKLFF	TGTGCCAGTAGTATGGGGCCAAGGGGCGGTGAAAAACTGTTTTTT
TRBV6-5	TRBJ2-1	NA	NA	CASSYGPTNEQFF	TGTGCCAGCAGTTACGGGCCCACCAATGAGCAGTTCTTC
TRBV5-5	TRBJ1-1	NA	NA	CASSLAPDTEAFF	TGTGCCAGCAGCTTGGCCCCGGACACTGAAGCTTTCTTT
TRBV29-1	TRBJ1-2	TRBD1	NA	CSGIGGEGGYTF	TGCAGCGGGATAGGGGGCGAGGGTGGCTACACCTTC
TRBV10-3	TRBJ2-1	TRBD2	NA	CAISPAGGSNEQFF	TGTGCCATCAGTCCAGCGGGAGGCTCTAATGAGCAGTTCTTC
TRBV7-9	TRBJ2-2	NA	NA	CASCLESGAGSGELFF	TGTGCCAGCTGTCTCGAATCTGGGGCCGGGAGCGGGGAGCTGTTTTTT
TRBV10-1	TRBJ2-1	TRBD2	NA	CASSGGLAVSEQFF	TGCGCCAGCAGTGGAGGACTAGCGGTGAGTGAGCAGTTCTTC
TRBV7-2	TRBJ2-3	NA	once	CASSETQGRDTQYF	TGTGCCAGCAGCGAAACACAGGGTAGAGATACGCAGTATTTT
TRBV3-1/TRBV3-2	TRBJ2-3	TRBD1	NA	CASGTENTDTQYF	TGTGCCAGCGGGACAGAAAACACAGATACGCAGTATTTT
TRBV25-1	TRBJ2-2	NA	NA	CASSVDTNTGELFF	TGTGCCAGCAGTGTCGACACGAACACCGGGGAGCTGTTTTTT
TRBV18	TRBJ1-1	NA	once	CASSTQGWENTEAFF	TGTGCCAGCTCAACCCAGGGTTGGGAGAACACTGAAGCTTTCTTT
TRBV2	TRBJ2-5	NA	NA	CASSEALEGTEETQYF	TGTGCCAGCAGTGAAGCGCTTGAGGGTACTGAAGAGACCCAGTACTTC
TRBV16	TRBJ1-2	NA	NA	CASSPRSGPYTGGYTF	TGTGCCAGCAGCCCAAGGTCCGGACCTTATACGGGGGGCTACACCTTC
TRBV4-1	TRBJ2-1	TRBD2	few	CASSQESSGSYNEQFF	TGCGCCAGCAGCCAAGAGTCTAGCGGGAGCTACAATGAGCAGTTCTTC
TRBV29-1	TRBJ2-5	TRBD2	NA	CSTGLAGVQETQYF	TGCAGCACCGGACTAGCGGGCGTCCAAGAGACCCAGTACTTC
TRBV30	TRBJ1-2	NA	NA	CAWRWRNGYTF	TGTGCCTGGAGGTGGCGGAATGGCTACACCTTC